The entry below gives a single T cell receptor (beta chain) sequence along with its context. Its antigen is currently unknown. V lost 6 bases and J 4 bases, leaving 15 bases between the germline ends. From germline, CDR1 is MNHNS and CDR2 SASEGT. The CDR3 consists of 15 residues. These data are taken from a study of long-term antiretroviral therapy in people with HIV. General observations from the study: Upon ART, diversity increased but remained lower than transplant donor controls. Dominance of pre-ART expanded clones persisted, fluctuating and often declining after ART.

Every participant gave one or more pre-ART and two or more post-ART PBMC samples. Each HIV-infected participant was given treatment in the United States. The libraries were made with immunoSEQ v3.0 at survey level. Produced via immunoSEQ multiplex PCR; TCRdb's table is partial and in-frame only. The sample includes fewer than 30,000 clones, roughly 80% of them seen just once. The material sequenced was unsorted PBMCs, taken 3 years after starting antiretroviral therapy. V gene TRBV6-1 combines with J gene TRBJ2-2, with D unresolved. This sequence was found in a man between 40 and 49 years old with HIV. In DNA, the CDR3 is TGTGCCAGCAGCCAAACGGTTCAATTCACCGGGGAGCTGTTTTTT. This gives the protein CASSQTVQFTGELFF.